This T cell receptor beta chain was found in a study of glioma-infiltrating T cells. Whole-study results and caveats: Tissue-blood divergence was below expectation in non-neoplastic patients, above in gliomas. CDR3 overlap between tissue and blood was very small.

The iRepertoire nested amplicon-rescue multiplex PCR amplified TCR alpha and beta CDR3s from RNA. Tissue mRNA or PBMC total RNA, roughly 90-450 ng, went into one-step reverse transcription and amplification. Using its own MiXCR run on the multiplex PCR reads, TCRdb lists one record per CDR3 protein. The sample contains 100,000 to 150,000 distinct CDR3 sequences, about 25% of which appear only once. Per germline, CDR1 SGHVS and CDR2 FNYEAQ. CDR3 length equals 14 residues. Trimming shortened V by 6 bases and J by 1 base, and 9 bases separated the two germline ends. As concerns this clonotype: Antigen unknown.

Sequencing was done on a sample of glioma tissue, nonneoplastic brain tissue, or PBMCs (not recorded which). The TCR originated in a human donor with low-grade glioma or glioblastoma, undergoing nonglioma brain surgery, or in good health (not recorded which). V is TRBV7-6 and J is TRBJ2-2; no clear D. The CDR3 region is CASSWTRNTGELFF. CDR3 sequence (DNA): TGTGCCAGCAGTTGGACCCGGAACACCGGGGAGCTGTTTTTT.